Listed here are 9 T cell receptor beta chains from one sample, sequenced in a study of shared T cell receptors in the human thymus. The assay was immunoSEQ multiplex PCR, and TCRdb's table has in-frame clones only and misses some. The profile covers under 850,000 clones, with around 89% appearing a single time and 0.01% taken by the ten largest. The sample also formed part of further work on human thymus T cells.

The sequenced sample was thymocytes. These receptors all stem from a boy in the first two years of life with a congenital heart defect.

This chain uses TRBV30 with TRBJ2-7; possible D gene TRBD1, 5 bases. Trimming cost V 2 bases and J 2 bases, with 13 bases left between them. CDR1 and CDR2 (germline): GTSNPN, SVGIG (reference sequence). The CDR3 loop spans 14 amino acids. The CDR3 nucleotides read TGTGCCTGGAGTTTGGGGCAGGAGACCTACGAGCAGTACTTC. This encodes CAWSLGQETYEQYF.

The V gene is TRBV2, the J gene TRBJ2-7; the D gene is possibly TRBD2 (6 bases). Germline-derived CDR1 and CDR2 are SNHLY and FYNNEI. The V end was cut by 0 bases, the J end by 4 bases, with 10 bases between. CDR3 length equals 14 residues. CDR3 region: CASSEAAGNYEQYF. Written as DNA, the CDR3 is TGTGCCAGCAGTGAAGCCGCGGGAAATTACGAGCAGTACTTC.

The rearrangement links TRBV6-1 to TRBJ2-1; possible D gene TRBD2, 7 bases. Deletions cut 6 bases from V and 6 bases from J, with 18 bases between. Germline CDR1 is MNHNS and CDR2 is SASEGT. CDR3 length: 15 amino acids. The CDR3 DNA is TGTGCCAGCAGGGGAAGGGAGGGGGGGTCCAATGAGCAGTTCTTC. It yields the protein CASRGREGGSNEQFF.

CDR3 nucleotides: TGTGCCAGCAGTTTCTGGGACAGGGGGACCACTGAAGCTTTCTTT. This codes for CASSFWDRGTTEAFF. The V and J genes are TRBV6-6 and TRBJ1-1, with 11 bases that match TRBD1. The germline CDR1 and CDR2 sequences are MNHNY and SVGAGI (reference sequence). The CDR3 contains 15 residues. The ends lost 4 bases at V and 4 bases at J; junction bases unmatched: 5.

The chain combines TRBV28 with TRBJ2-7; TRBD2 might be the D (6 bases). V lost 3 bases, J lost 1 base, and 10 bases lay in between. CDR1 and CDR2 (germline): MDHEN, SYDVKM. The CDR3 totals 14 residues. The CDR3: CASSLREASYEQYF. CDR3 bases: TGTGCCAGCAGTTTGAGGGAGGCGTCCTACGAGCAGTACTTC.

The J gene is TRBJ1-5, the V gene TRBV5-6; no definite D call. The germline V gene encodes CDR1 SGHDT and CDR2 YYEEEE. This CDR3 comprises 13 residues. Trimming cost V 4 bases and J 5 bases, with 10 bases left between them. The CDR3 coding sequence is TGTGCCAGCAGCAACACCCCCCATCAGCCCCAGCATTTT. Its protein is CASSNTPHQPQHF.

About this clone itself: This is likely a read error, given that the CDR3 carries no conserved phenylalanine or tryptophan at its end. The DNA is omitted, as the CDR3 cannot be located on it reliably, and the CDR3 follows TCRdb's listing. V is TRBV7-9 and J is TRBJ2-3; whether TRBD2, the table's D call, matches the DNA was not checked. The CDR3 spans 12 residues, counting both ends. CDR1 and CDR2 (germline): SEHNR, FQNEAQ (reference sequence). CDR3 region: CASSLEGLAGGT.

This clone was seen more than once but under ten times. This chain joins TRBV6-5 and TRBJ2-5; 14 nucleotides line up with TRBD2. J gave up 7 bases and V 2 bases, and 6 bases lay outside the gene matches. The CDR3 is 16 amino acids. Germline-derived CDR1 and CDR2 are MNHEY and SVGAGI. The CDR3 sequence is CASSYRTSGRKGTQYF. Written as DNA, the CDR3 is TGTGCCAGCAGTTACCGGACTAGCGGGAGGAAAGGGACCCAGTACTTC.

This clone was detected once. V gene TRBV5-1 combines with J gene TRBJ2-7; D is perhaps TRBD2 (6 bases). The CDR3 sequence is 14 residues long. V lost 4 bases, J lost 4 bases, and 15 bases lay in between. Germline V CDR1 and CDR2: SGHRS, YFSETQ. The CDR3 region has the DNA TGCGCCAGCAGCCCCCTTTGGGGGGAGTACGAGCAGTACTTC. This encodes CASSPLWGEYEQYF.